This T cell receptor beta chain was profiled in a study of technical replicates of blood from a few donors. Unmatched junction bases numbered 13, after V lost 4 bases and J lost 4 bases. The CDR3 covers 17 residues. Profiling relied on immunoSEQ multiplex PCR, and the TCRdb table lists in-frame clones only, not all of them. The table includes 70,000 to 95,000 clones, 85% to 95% detected once. The V call is TRBV23-1, the J call TRBJ1-1; 9 positions agree with TRBD1. TRBV23-1 is an ORF; its function is uncertain. Sequenced: T cells isolated from PBMCs. This TCR derives from a human donor in good health. CDR3 coding DNA: TGCGCCAGCAGTCGAAGGGTGAACAGGGGGCAGAGCACTGAAGCTTTCTTT. It specifies CASSRRVNRGQSTEAFF.